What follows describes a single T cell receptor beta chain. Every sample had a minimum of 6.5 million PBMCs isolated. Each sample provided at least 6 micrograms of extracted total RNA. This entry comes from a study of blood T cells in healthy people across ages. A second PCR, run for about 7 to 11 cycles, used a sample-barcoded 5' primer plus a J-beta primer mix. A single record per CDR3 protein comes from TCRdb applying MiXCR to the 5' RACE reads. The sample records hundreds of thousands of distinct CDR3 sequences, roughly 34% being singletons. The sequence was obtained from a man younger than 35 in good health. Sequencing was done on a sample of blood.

This CDR3 is CASSQTATGTGGYNEQFF. As DNA, the CDR3 is TGTGCCAGCAGCCAGACGGCGACCGGGACAGGGGGCTACAATGAGCAGTTCTTC. V usage is TRBV4-2 and J usage is TRBJ2-1, with 11 bases lining up with TRBD1. CDR3 length: 18 residues. Germline CDR1 LGHNA, CDR2 YNFKEQ. After removal of 3 bases from V and 3 bases from J, the junction contained 10 bases not matched to a gene.